Presented here are 30 T cell receptor beta chains from one specimen sequenced in a study of blood T cell repertoires in COVID-19 (dated by TCRdb to 2020 to 2021). Library preparation employed the immunoSEQ multiplex PCR assay. TCRdb obtained this table from immuneACCESS and retained in-frame rearrangements with V and J assigned. These tables miss some clones; where compared with another copy, unresolved V genes account for less than half of the shortfall, and the remainder is unexplained. The sample table shows some 130,000 clones, and roughly nine tenths are seen once. Approximately 3.7% of the sample belongs to the ten largest clones. Sequenced: peripheral blood. The receptors originated from a man in his fifties with active COVID-19.

The gene calls are TRBV9 and TRBJ1-2; tentative D call: TRBD1 (6 bases). Trimming removed 0 bases from V and 0 bases from J, with 9 bases in between. The CDR3 totals 15 residues. CDR1 is SGDLS and CDR2 is YYNGEE in the germline V gene. CDR3 bases: TGTGCCAGCAGCGTAGGACCAGGGGCTAACTATGGCTACACCTTC. It yields the protein CASSVGPGANYGYTF.

This clone was seen only a few times. CDR3 in amino acids: CASSPGQGENTEAFF. The CDR3, as DNA: TGTGCCAGCAGCCCTGGACAGGGAGAGAACACTGAAGCTTTCTTT. This sequence joins TRBV7-9 and TRBJ1-1, with TRBD1 matching over 8 bases. V trimming: 5 bases; J trimming: 1 base; junction bases outside the gene matches: 6. Germline V gives CDR1 SEHNR, CDR2 FQNEAQ (reference sequence). This CDR3 contains 15 residues.

The chain links TRBV15 to TRBJ2-5; D is perhaps TRBD2 (5 bases). CDR3 length: 15 residues. CDR1 and CDR2 from the germline V gene are LNHNV and YYDKDF (reference sequence). Trimming left V 0 bases short and J 5 bases short, with 13 bases between. The CDR3 is CATSRDSGIRETQYF. The DNA for the CDR3 is TGTGCCACCAGCAGAGATTCGGGGATTCGGGAGACCCAGTACTTC. Using reference TRBV15 and TRBJ2-5 for the parts outside the CDR3, the full variable domain is DAMVIQNPRYQVTQFGKPVTLSCSQTLNHNVMYWYQQKSSQAPKLLFHYYDKDFNNEADTPDNFQSRRPNTSFCFLDIRSPGLGDTAMYLCATSRDSGIRETQYFGPGTRLLVL.

The rearrangement joins TRBV6-5 to TRBJ1-1; 8 positions agree with TRBD1. The V and J ends lost 0 bases and 4 bases, in that order; junction bases with no gene match: 1. This CDR3 comprises 14 residues. Germline CDR1 is MNHEY and CDR2 is SVGAGI. CDR3 amino acids: CASSYSRGPTEAFF. CDR3 DNA: TGTGCCAGCAGTTACTCCAGGGGGCCCACTGAAGCTTTCTTT.

The chain has TRBV5-4 and TRBJ1-1; TRBD1 agrees at 7 bases. After removal of 3 bases from V and 1 base from J, the junction contained 9 bases not matched to a gene. The CDR3 is 16 residues long. CDR1 is SGHNT, CDR2 YYREEE, per germline (reference sequence). CDR3 sequence: CASSYRTGTANTEAFF. The CDR3 DNA is TGTGCCAGCAGCTACCGGACCGGGACAGCGAACACTGAAGCTTTCTTT.

The gene calls are TRBV7-2 and TRBJ1-1; 8 bases match TRBD1. Trimming cost V 4 bases and J 1 base; bases outside gene matches: 2. The germline gives CDR1 SGHTA, CDR2 FQGNSA. The CDR3 totals 14 residues. CDR3 sequence reads: CASSSGTGNTEAFF. CDR3 coding DNA: TGTGCCAGCAGCTCCGGGACAGGGAACACTGAAGCTTTCTTT. Complete variable domain (other parts from reference TRBV7-2 and TRBJ1-1): GAGVSQSPSNKVTEKGKDVELRCDPISGHTALYWYRQSLGQGLEFLIYFQGNSAPDKSGLPSDRFSAERTGGSVSTLTIQRTQQEDSAVYLCASSSGTGNTEAFFGQGTRLTVV.

V is TRBV5-6 and J is TRBJ1-3; 8 bases line up with TRBD1. The germline gives CDR1 SGHDT, CDR2 YYEEEE. CDR3 size: 19 residues. V shed 3 bases and J 2 bases; nucleotides not matched to a gene: 16. The CDR3 DNA sequence: TGTGCCAGCAGCTGGCGTGGGACAGGAAGCATTTCGGCTGGAAACACCATATATTTT. This translates into CASSWRGTGSISAGNTIYF.

This chain links TRBV30 with TRBJ2-2, with a possible D match to TRBD2 (6 bases). The CDR3 runs 15 residues. Trimming took off 3 bases at V and 0 bases at J, with 11 bases between the two ends. Germline values: CDR1 GTSNPN, CDR2 SVGIG (reference sequence). CDR3 sequence (DNA): TGTGCCTGGAGGGGGGGTCCCGCGAACACCGGGGAGCTGTTTTTT. It codes for CAWRGGPANTGELFF.

This chain connects TRBV6-5 to TRBJ1-2; the D gene is possibly TRBD1 (6 bases). Germline V gene data show CDR1 as MNHEY and CDR2 as SVGAGI. Trimming cost V 5 bases and J 0 bases, with 13 bases left between them. The CDR3 covers 15 residues. The chain's CDR3 is CASSKGHATNYGYTF. In DNA, the CDR3 is TGTGCCAGCAGTAAGGGACATGCAACTAACTATGGCTACACCTTC.

The V gene is TRBV9, the J gene TRBJ1-5; TRBD1 might be the D (6 bases). Trimming pared 1 base from V and 2 bases from J, leaving 10 bases between. The CDR3 consists of 15 residues. CDR1 and CDR2 from the germline V gene are SGDLS and YYNGEE. CDR3 loop: CASSVSGERNQPQHF. In DNA, the CDR3 is TGTGCCAGCAGCGTATCAGGGGAACGCAATCAGCCCCAGCATTTT.

This chain connects TRBV5-1 to TRBJ1-1, with 7 bases fitting TRBD1. V trimming: 5 bases; J trimming: 5 bases; junction bases outside the gene matches: 9. CDR3 length equals 14 residues. CDR1 and CDR2 (germline): SGHRS, YFSETQ. The CDR3 reads CASSETGLGTEAFF. The CDR3 DNA reads TGCGCCAGCAGTGAGACAGGGTTGGGTACTGAAGCTTTCTTT.

DNA for the CDR3: TGTGCCAGCAGCCCCCACGGACAAAATGAAAAACTGTTTTTT. This encodes CASSPHGQNEKLFF. J is TRBJ1-4 and V is TRBV7-9; possible D gene TRBD1, 5 bases. The germline V gene encodes CDR1 SEHNR and CDR2 FQNEAQ (reference sequence). The length of the CDR3 is 14 residues. The V end was cut by 5 bases, the J end by 5 bases, with 12 bases between.

This chain links TRBV28 with TRBJ1-1, with 9 bases lining up with TRBD1. Trimming took 8 bases from V and 7 from J; bases not matched to a gene: 8. From germline, CDR1 is MDHEN and CDR2 SYDVKM. The CDR3 is 13 residues long. CDR3 coding DNA: TGTGCCAGCGAGGGACAGGGTTATGGTGAAGCTTTCTTT. Protein sequence: CASEGQGYGEAFF.

This clone has at least ten counts. This chain joins TRBV19 and TRBJ1-5; D is undetermined. The CDR3 has 14 residues. V dropped 3 bases and J dropped 5 bases, with 11 bases sitting between them. From germline, CDR1 is LNHDA and CDR2 SQIVND (reference sequence). The CDR3 DNA follows: TGTGCCAGTAGTATGGGGAGGGAACATCAGCCCCAGCATTTT. Its protein product is CASSMGREHQPQHF.

The chain recombines TRBV24-1 with TRBJ2-1; 9 bases map to TRBD2. Trimming at V came to 4 bases and at J to 8 bases, leaving 8 bases not matched to a gene. Germline-derived CDR1 and CDR2 are KGHDR and SFDVKD. The CDR3 loop spans 15 amino acids. CDR3 sequence reads: CATSEAGTSLDEQFF. The CDR3 DNA reads as TGTGCCACCAGTGAGGCCGGGACTAGCTTGGATGAGCAGTTCTTC.

The rearrangement uses TRBV29-1 and TRBJ2-5; the D gene is possibly TRBD2 (7 bases). The CDR3 runs to 13 residues. V lost 4 bases to trimming and J lost 5 bases, with 14 bases between them. From germline, CDR1 is SQVTM and CDR2 ANQGSEA. The CDR3 nucleotides read TGCAGCGTTGTCGGGGGGCGGGAGGAGACCCAGTACTTC. Amino acids: CSVVGGREETQYF.

The CDR3 loop reads CASSLGLGRATGANVLTF. The CDR3 DNA reads as TGTGCCAGCAGCTTGGGTTTGGGCAGGGCGACGGGGGCCAACGTCCTGACTTTC. This chain links TRBV5-4 with TRBJ2-6; the D gene is possibly TRBD1 (5 bases). Germline CDR1 is SGHNT and CDR2 is YYREEE (reference sequence). V dropped 0 bases and J dropped 4 bases, with 17 bases sitting between them. This CDR3 comprises 18 residues.

The chain employs TRBV3-1 (or the pseudogene TRBV3-2) and TRBJ1-1; 8 nucleotides agree with TRBD1. CDR1 LGHDT and CDR2 YNNKEL come from the germline V gene (reference sequence). The trim removed 1 base at V and 8 bases at J, leaving 6 bases unmatched. The CDR3 has 14 residues. The CDR3, as DNA: TGTGCCAGCAGCCAAGGTCCGACAGGGGTCGAAGCTTTCTTT. This encodes CASSQGPTGVEAFF.

V usage is TRBV6-5 and J usage is TRBJ2-6; D is possibly TRBD2 (5 bases). Germline V gene data show CDR1 as MNHEY and CDR2 as SVGAGI. This CDR3 is built from 13 residues. V was pared by 9 bases and J by 4 bases, with 10 bases between. CDR3 in DNA: TGTGCCAGTCGGGGTCCGGGGGCCAACGTCCTGACTTTC. Translated, it gives CASRGPGANVLTF.

The chain carries TRBV12-3 or TRBV12-4 and TRBJ1-4, with TRBD1 matching 7 bases. The CDR3 runs to 13 residues. V gave up 6 bases and J gave up 7 bases; unmatched junction bases: 5. The CDR3 sequence is CASSQTGSEKLFF. The CDR3, as DNA: TGTGCCAGCAGCCAGACAGGGAGTGAAAAACTGTTTTTT.

Here the CDR3 DNA reads TGTGCCAGCAGCCCCCCACCGAGCAACAATGAGCAGTTCTTC. It is translated as CASSPPPSNNEQFF. The chain uses TRBV2 and TRBJ2-1; no firm D call. V lost 6 bases and J lost 5, with 14 bases in between. This CDR3 is built from 14 residues. Germline values: CDR1 SNHLY, CDR2 FYNNEI.

This sequence joins TRBV19 and TRBJ2-1; a possible D gene is TRBD1 (6 bases). There are 18 residues in the CDR3. Between the trimmed V and J ends, which lost 5 bases and 0 bases, there was a span of 20 bases. Germline V gene lookup returns CDR1 LNHDA and CDR2 SQIVND (reference sequence). CDR3 protein: CASSFTPGHIISYNEQFF. DNA for the CDR3: TGTGCCAGTAGTTTTACCCCGGGACACATTATCTCCTACAATGAGCAGTTCTTC.

The chain links TRBV5-6 to TRBJ2-3; TRBD2 is a possible D gene (6 bases). Germline loops: CDR1 SGHDT, CDR2 YYEEEE. This CDR3 comprises 12 residues. V was clipped by 10 bases and J by 0 bases, with 9 bases between them. The CDR3: CASAGSTDTQYF. The CDR3 DNA follows: TGTGCCTCGGCGGGAAGCACAGATACGCAGTATTTT.

To note about this clone: Other DNA sequences in this sample translate to the same CDR3. This chain uses TRBV5-1 with TRBJ2-1, with 11 positions matching TRBD2. The CDR3 totals 16 residues. Germline V gene sequence: CDR1 SGHRS, CDR2 YFSETQ. After removal of 0 bases from V and 1 base from J, the junction contained 0 bases not matched to a gene. CDR3 in amino acids: CASSLGLAGSYNEQFF. In DNA form, the CDR3 reads TGCGCCAGCAGCTTGGGACTAGCGGGGTCCTACAATGAGCAGTTCTTC.

This chain links TRBV11-2 with TRBJ2-3; a weak D match, TRBD2 (5 bases). CDR1 and CDR2 from the germline V gene are SGHAT and FQNNGV. The CDR3 sequence is 15 residues long. The germline V and J ends were trimmed by 1 base and 3 bases, with 11 bases remaining between them. The CDR3 here is CASSLVGGSTDTQYF. CDR3 in DNA: TGTGCCAGCAGCTTAGTTGGAGGATCGACAGATACGCAGTATTTT. Combining the CDR3 with reference TRBV11-2 and TRBJ2-3 gives the whole variable domain EAGVAQSPRYKIIEKRQSVAFWCNPISGHATLYWYQQILGQGPKLLIQFQNNGVVDDSQLPKDRFSAERLKGVDSTLKIQPAKLEDSAVYLCASSLVGGSTDTQYFGPGTRLTVL.

V gene TRBV6-5 combines with J gene TRBJ2-7; TRBD1 matches at 9 bases. There are 14 residues in the CDR3. J lost 5 bases, V lost 5 bases, and 7 bases had no gene match. Looked up from germline, CDR1 is MNHEY and CDR2 is SVGAGI. The CDR3 nucleotides are TGTGCCAGCAGTCCCAACGGACAGGGGAACGAGCAGTACGTC. It yields the protein CASSPNGQGNEQYV.

The chain joins TRBV14 to TRBJ1-1; TRBD1 agrees at 10 bases. The germline V gene encodes CDR1 SGHDN and CDR2 FVKESK. J lost 4 bases, V lost 4 bases, and 6 bases had no gene match. The CDR3 contains 15 residues. Here the CDR3 reads CASSPWTGGGTEAFF. The CDR3 bases are TGTGCCAGCAGCCCCTGGACAGGGGGAGGCACTGAAGCTTTCTTT. Filled out from reference TRBV14 and TRBJ1-1, the complete variable domain reads EAGVTQFPSHSVIEKGQTVTLRCDPISGHDNLYWYRRVMGKEIKFLLHFVKESKQDESGMPNNRFLAERTGGTYSTLKVQPAELEDSGVYFCASSPWTGGGTEAFFGQGTRLTVV.

This chain uses TRBV13 with TRBJ1-2; the match to TRBD1 covers 9 bases. CDR1 PRHDT and CDR2 FYEKMQ come from the germline V gene (reference sequence). V shed 0 bases and J 3 bases; nucleotides not matched to a gene: 2. CDR3 length: 15 residues. The CDR3 region is CASSLGDRGHYGYTF. As DNA, the CDR3 is TGTGCCAGCAGCTTAGGGGACAGGGGCCACTATGGCTACACCTTC.

CDR3 amino acids: CAIKPSGTGGIEQYF. DNA of the CDR3: TGTGCCATCAAGCCTTCCGGGACAGGGGGAATAGAGCAGTACTTC. V and J are TRBV10-3 and TRBJ2-7; 11 positions agree with TRBD1. This CDR3 contains 15 residues. With 7 bases clipped from V and 7 bases from J, the junction kept 12 bases outside the gene matches. The germline gives CDR1 ENHRY, CDR2 SYGVKD.

This chain connects TRBV3-1 (or the pseudogene TRBV3-2) to TRBJ2-1, with D perhaps matching TRBD1 (5 bases). Germline values: CDR1 LGHDT, CDR2 YNNKEL (reference sequence). The V end was cut by 3 bases, the J end by 2 bases, with 14 bases between. The CDR3 is 16 residues long. CDR3 DNA sequence: TGTGCCAGCAGCCAGGGGCTCCGCATTCCCTACAATGAGCAGTTCTTC. Its protein product is CASSQGLRIPYNEQFF.